Following are 29 T cell receptor beta chains from one sample sequenced in a study of CXCR3-negative and CXCR3-positive naive CD8 T cells. With UMI labels, 5' RACE was used to prepare the TRB cDNA libraries. TCRdb reprocessed the 5' RACE reads; each CDR3 protein has one entry and no DNA is given. The data show about 40,000 distinct CDR3 sequences, and the top ten clones hold about 7.7%. Specimen: memory CD8+ T cells from blood. The receptor source for this set is a human donor in good health. Some clones in this sample may be carry-over from other donors' samples.

The rearrangement joins TRBV4-3 to TRBJ2-7; without DNA, the TCRdb call of TRBD1 cannot be checked. The CDR3 has 14 residues. The germline CDR1 and CDR2 sequences are LGHNA and YSLEER. CDR3 amino acids: CASSLGTGDWEQYF.

The chain employs TRBV5-5 and TRBJ2-1; the TRBD2 assignment by TCRdb is unverifiable without DNA. Germline V gene lookup returns CDR1 SGHKS and CDR2 YYEKEE (reference sequence). This CDR3 has 15 amino acids. This CDR3 is CASSIGTSIGDEQFF. Supplemented by reference TRBV5-5 and TRBJ2-1, the full variable domain reads DAGVTQSPTHLIKTRGQQVTLRCSPISGHKSVSWYQQVLGQGPQFIFQYYEKEERGRGNFPDRFSARQFPNYSSELNVNALLLGDSALYLCASSIGTSIGDEQFFGPGTRLTVL.

The chain joins TRBV14 to TRBJ2-1; TCRdb names TRBD2, which stays unverified in the absence of DNA. CDR3 size: 14 residues. Germline V CDR1 and CDR2: SGHDN, FVKESK. This CDR3 is CASSQGSLSNEQFF.

The rearrangement links TRBV2 to TRBJ2-1; TCRdb's D call of TRBD2 is untestable without DNA. The germline gives CDR1 SNHLY, CDR2 FYNNEI. The CDR3 extends over 17 amino acids. Here the CDR3 reads CASSYETSGVTYNEQFF.

The chain recombines TRBV29-1 with TRBJ2-7; the TCRdb D gene call, TRBD2, has no DNA to confirm it. The CDR3 spans 11 residues. Germline loops: CDR1 SQVTM, CDR2 ANQGSEA. The CDR3 here is CSVEVGPEQYF.

This sequence joins TRBV4-3 and TRBJ2-7; with no DNA, the TCRdb D assignment of TRBD2 cannot be verified. This CDR3 contains 13 residues. Germline V CDR1 and CDR2: LGHNA, YSLEER. CDR3 protein: CASSPGGPNEQYF.

This sequence joins TRBV7-9 and TRBJ2-1; TCRdb indicates TRBD1, and absent DNA this call remains unverified. This CDR3 is 13 amino acids long. Germline values: CDR1 SEHNR, CDR2 FQNEAQ (reference sequence). The CDR3 region is CASRSGQVNEQFF.

According to its frequency, this clonotype is medium-sized. The CDR3 sequence: CASSDAGEAFF. The chain uses TRBV2 and TRBJ1-1. This CDR3 has 11 amino acids. Germline lookup yields CDR1 SNHLY and CDR2 FYNNEI.

V gene TRBV7-9 combines with J gene TRBJ2-3. Germline V lookup: CDR1 SEHNR, CDR2 FQNEAQ (reference sequence). This CDR3 has 16 amino acids. The CDR3 loop reads CASRPSTTVSTDTQYF.

This chain joins TRBV10-2 and TRBJ1-5; TCRdb picks TRBD1, but there is no DNA to check that call. Germline V gene sequence: CDR1 WSHSY, CDR2 SAAADI. There are 14 residues in the CDR3. The CDR3 sequence: CASRPGVGNQPQHF.

J is TRBJ2-3 and V is TRBV4-3; the D call from TCRdb, TRBD1, cannot be confirmed without DNA. CDR1 and CDR2 (germline): LGHNA, YSLEER. The CDR3 spans 13 residues. The chain's CDR3 is CASSSQGPDTQYF.

V and J are TRBV30 and TRBJ2-5; TCRdb selects TRBD1, and the lack of DNA leaves this call unchecked. The CDR3 has 17 residues. Looked up from germline, CDR1 is GTSNPN and CDR2 is SVGIG (reference sequence). The CDR3 sequence is CAWSVEWAARVGETQYF.

The chain carries TRBV28 and TRBJ2-4; absent DNA, TCRdb's TRBD1 call cannot be checked. The CDR3 covers 15 residues. Germline V lookup: CDR1 MDHEN, CDR2 SYDVKM. The CDR3 spells CASSFGGGSKNIQYF. The whole variable domain, remainder taken from reference TRBV28 and TRBJ2-4, is DVKVTQSSRYLVKRTGEKVFLECVQDMDHENMFWYRQDPGLGLRLIYFSYDVKMKEKGDIPEGYSVSREKKERFSLILESASTNQTSMYLCASSFGGGSKNIQYFGAGTRLSVL.

V and J are TRBV12-3 or TRBV12-4 and TRBJ2-7; absent DNA, TCRdb's TRBD2 call cannot be checked. CDR3 length equals 17 residues. CDR3 protein: CASSLNQPGGSSYEQYF.

This chain uses TRBV7-3 with TRBJ1-2. The CDR3 covers 14 residues. The germline V gene encodes CDR1 SGHTA and CDR2 FQGTGA. CDR3 amino acids: CASSLTGPLYGYTF.

The rearrangement joins TRBV6-1 to TRBJ2-3; with no DNA, the TCRdb D assignment of TRBD1 cannot be verified. In germline, CDR1 is MNHNS, CDR2 SASEGT. The length of the CDR3 is 15 residues. The CDR3 spells CASSETSGVGDTQYF.

The chain recombines TRBV7-9 with TRBJ2-7; TCRdb gives TRBD1 as the D gene, but with no DNA this cannot be confirmed. CDR3 size: 13 residues. The germline CDR1 and CDR2 sequences are SEHNR and FQNEAQ (reference sequence). CDR3 amino acids: CASSDGTGYEQYF.

The chain recombines TRBV7-7 with TRBJ2-7; the D call of TRBD1 rests on TCRdb alone, since no DNA is present to check it. The CDR3 covers 15 residues. CDR1 and CDR2 from the germline V gene are SSHAT and FNYEAQ (reference sequence). This chain's CDR3 is CASSPGDGGHYEQYF.

The rearrangement links TRBV7-8 to TRBJ2-3; TCRdb reports TRBD1, a call that lacks DNA to check it against. The CDR3 extends over 17 amino acids. Germline lookup yields CDR1 SGHVS and CDR2 FQNEAQ. The CDR3 sequence is CASSPPPGAGTPDTQYF.

V and J are TRBV10-3 and TRBJ2-3; there is no DNA to check the TCRdb D call of TRBD2. There are 13 residues in the CDR3. From germline, CDR1 is ENHRY and CDR2 SYGVKD. This chain's CDR3 is CAIRGGGPDTQYF.

This chain connects TRBV12-3 or TRBV12-4 to TRBJ1-6; without DNA, the TCRdb call of TRBD1 cannot be checked. This CDR3 region has 17 residues. CDR3 residues: CASRRGPTSSYNSPLHF.

J is TRBJ2-7 and V is TRBV19; TCRdb proposes TRBD1, but this gene call is untestable without DNA. The CDR3 spans 14 residues. Looked up from germline, CDR1 is LNHDA and CDR2 is SQIVND (reference sequence). CDR3 sequence reads: CASSIRDRGYEQYF.

The CDR3 here is CASSQDFALGTLYNEQFF. The V and J genes are TRBV4-2 and TRBJ2-1. The CDR3 covers 18 residues. Germline V gives CDR1 LGHNA, CDR2 YNFKEQ.

The chain has TRBV6-2 or TRBV6-3 and TRBJ2-5; TCRdb gives TRBD2 as the D gene, but with no DNA this cannot be confirmed. The length of the CDR3 is 18 residues. Looked up from germline, CDR1 is MNHEY and CDR2 is SVGEGT. CDR3 in amino acids: CASRKWSTSGGTQETQYF.

This clonotype is identified as medium-sized from frequency. The chain combines TRBV4-3 with TRBJ1-1. CDR1 LGHNA and CDR2 YSLEER come from the germline V gene. CDR3 size: 18 residues. The CDR3 reads CASSQDGQGGLENTEAFF.

The rearrangement links TRBV28 to TRBJ2-3; absent DNA, TCRdb's TRBD1 call cannot be checked. Germline CDR1 and CDR2: MDHEN and SYDVKM. This CDR3 comprises 14 residues. CDR3: CASSPGQWRDTQYF.

The chain carries TRBV28 and TRBJ1-1. Germline V gives CDR1 MDHEN, CDR2 SYDVKM. The CDR3 runs 13 residues. CDR3: CASSLGGRTEAFF.

The chain employs TRBV7-2 and TRBJ1-6; without DNA, the TCRdb call of TRBD1 cannot be checked. The CDR3 spans 13 residues. The germline CDR1 and CDR2 sequences are SGHTA and FQGNSA. The CDR3 reads CASSTGPNSPLHF.

The chain carries TRBV4-3 and TRBJ1-5; the D gene TCRdb calls, TRBD1, cannot be checked with no DNA. This CDR3 has 15 residues. Germline lookup yields CDR1 LGHNA and CDR2 YSLEER. Here the CDR3 reads CASSHSGTVRQPQHF.